Reported below is one TCR beta chain. Its antigen is as yet unknown. Preparing the TCRbeta library involved the use of unique molecular identifiers. TCRdb analysed the PCR reads with MiXCR anew, one entry per CDR3 protein. The table shows about a million distinct CDR3 sequences, with 25% to 30% occurring only once. Trimming took 5 bases from V and 4 from J, leaving 20 bases between them. The CDR3 extends over 16 amino acids. CDR1 SGHVS and CDR2 FNYEAQ come from the germline V gene. This sample is part of a study of T-cell reconstitution after alpha-beta-depleted transplantation in children. The study, taken as a whole, reports: Several hundred expanded graft clones reportedly were the source of alpha-beta T cells about two months after transplant. T cells produced anew were the main source of T-cell counts and diversity one year after transplant. At day 60, the high TCRbeta diversity found in some patients originated from recipient T cells and thymic progenitors that had survived.

This TCR came from a boy under two years old who had a stem cell transplant for SCID, so the T cells may come from the graft donor. The chain has TRBV7-6 and TRBJ2-5; D may be TRBD1 (6 bases). This specimen consisted of PBMCs, mostly from graft donor cells, obtained 360 days after TCRalphabeta/CD19-depleted stem cell transplant. This chain's CDR3 is CASSQSATGSGETQYF. The CDR3 nucleotides are TGTGCCAGCAGCCAGAGCGCCACAGGGTCCGGAGAGACCCAGTACTTC. The full variable domain, its missing parts supplied by reference TRBV7-6 and TRBJ2-5, is GAGVSQSPRYKVTKRGQDVALRCDPISGHVSLYWYRQALGQGPEFLTYFNYEAQQDKSGLPNDRFSAERPEGSISTLTIQRTEQRDSAMYRCASSQSATGSGETQYFGPGTRLLVL.